This entry lists 8 T cell receptor beta chains sequenced from one sample in a study of T cell changes during pregnancy in multiple sclerosis. Produced via immunoSEQ multiplex PCR; TCRdb's table is partial and in-frame only. The sample yields 60,000 to 75,000 clones, under 95% seen once. Source: peripheral blood, taken after pregnancy. These receptors came from a female donor with multiple sclerosis, enrolled in a pregnancy study.

The gene calls are TRBV20-1 and TRBJ2-7; D gene uncertain. The V end lost 4 bases, the J end lost 5 bases, and 9 bases lay between the germline ends. CDR1 is DFQATT, CDR2 SNEGSKA, per germline (reference sequence). The CDR3 spans 11 residues. The CDR3 region is CSATSKDEQYF. The CDR3 coding sequence is TGCAGTGCTACTAGTAAAGACGAGCAGTACTTC.

The chain recombines TRBV5-1 with TRBJ2-1; 8 bases align to TRBD1. Germline V gene lookup returns CDR1 SGHRS and CDR2 YFSETQ. This CDR3 has 14 amino acids. Losses at the gene ends were 4 bases for V and 7 bases for J; bases not matched to a gene: 7. The CDR3 region is CASSVRQGLNEQFF. CDR3 in DNA: TGCGCCAGCAGCGTAAGACAGGGGCTTAATGAGCAGTTCTTC.

CDR3 DNA sequence: TGTGCCAGCAGTTTAGCGGGATATGGCTACACCTTC. Its translation: CASSLAGYGYTF. The chain has TRBV28 and TRBJ1-2; the D is unclear. The CDR3 extends over 12 amino acids. Trimming removed 2 bases from V and 5 bases from J, with 6 bases in between. CDR1 MDHEN and CDR2 SYDVKM come from the germline V gene.

The rearrangement uses TRBV11-2 and TRBJ2-3, with 11 positions matching TRBD2. Losses at the gene ends were 8 bases for V and 0 bases for J; bases not matched to a gene: 4. Germline V gene data show CDR1 as SGHAT and CDR2 as FQNNGV. This CDR3 has 15 amino acids. CDR3 DNA sequence: TGTGCCAGCCGCGGGACTAGCGGAAGCACAGATACGCAGTATTTT. Amino acids: CASRGTSGSTDTQYF.

This sequence joins TRBV18 and TRBJ2-1; 13 bases are shared with TRBD2. Germline CDR1 reads KGHSH; CDR2 reads LQKENI. V lost 0 bases, J lost 12 bases, and 8 bases stayed unmatched. The CDR3 has 16 amino acids. Here the CDR3 reads CASSPPLAGGPRGQFF. The CDR3 nucleotides are TGTGCCAGCTCACCACCACTAGCGGGAGGGCCCCGCGGGCAGTTCTTC.

The CDR3 DNA sequence: TGTGCCAGCAGCTTCGGGGGGGCCCTGAACACTGAAGCTTTCTTT. As protein: CASSFGGALNTEAFF. This chain connects TRBV5-5 to TRBJ1-1; a possible D gene is TRBD1 (6 bases). Trimming shortened V by 2 bases and J by 0 bases, and 11 bases separated the two germline ends. The CDR3 is made up of 15 amino acids. Germline assignment: CDR1 SGHKS and CDR2 YYEKEE (reference sequence). The full variable domain, with the rest looked up from reference TRBV5-5 and TRBJ1-1, is DAGVTQSPTHLIKTRGQQVTLRCSPISGHKSVSWYQQVLGQGPQFIFQYYEKEERGRGNFPDRFSARQFPNYSSELNVNALLLGDSALYLCASSFGGALNTEAFFGQGTRLTVV.

This sequence joins TRBV5-1 and TRBJ2-7; weak D call: TRBD2 (7 bases). The ends were cut back, 7 bases at V and 6 bases at J, with 20 bases in the middle. This CDR3 spans 14 amino acids. Looked up from germline, CDR1 is SGHRS and CDR2 is YFSETQ. For the CDR3, the DNA is TGCGCCAGCCGGAGGGGGGCGGGAGTAACCGAGCAGTACTTC. Its protein is CASRRGAGVTEQYF.

The rearrangement joins TRBV4-1 to TRBJ2-7; D may be TRBD1 (6 bases). Trimming took off 6 bases at V and 5 bases at J, with 17 bases between the two ends. CDR1 is MGHRA, CDR2 YSYEKL, per germline. The CDR3 totals 14 residues. Here the CDR3 DNA reads TGCGCCAGCAGTCGTCCCGGGACAAAAAACGAGCAGTACTTC. Translated, it gives CASSRPGTKNEQYF.